This T cell receptor beta chain was recorded in a study of human T cells and chemical hapten exposure. Study-wide context: DPC at 2% was the sensitizing agent, placed on 2 cm by 2 cm of upper inner arm skin. Study-wide results and limits: Expanded TCR counts at PT1 went up together with patch test score, a positive correlation.

Noted time point: pre-sensitization, week 0. Treatment described: therapeutic diphenylcyclopropenone sensitization with weekly scalp DPC. For the library, individual cDNA molecules each received unique molecular identifiers. TCRdb used MiXCR to reprocess the RACE reads, holding one entry per CDR3 protein. Found here are about 80,000 distinct CDR3 sequences, about 14% of them singletons; the top ten hold roughly 4.9%. The CDR3 runs 13 residues. CDR1 MNHEY and CDR2 SVGEGT come from the germline V gene. V lost 5 bases and J 2 bases, leaving 4 bases between the germline ends. This clonotype was counted only a few times. Its specificity is unknown.

The rearrangement links TRBV6-2 or TRBV6-3 to TRBJ2-6; no definite D call. Sequencing used whole blood, obtained in connection with sensitization to the hapten diphenylcyclopropenone (DPC). This TCR was sampled from a woman aged 45-60 years with alopecia areata. Some clones in this sample may be carry-over from other donors' samples. DNA of the CDR3: TGTGCCAGCAGTGGAGCTGGGGCCAACGTCCTGACTTTC. Residues: CASSGAGANVLTF.